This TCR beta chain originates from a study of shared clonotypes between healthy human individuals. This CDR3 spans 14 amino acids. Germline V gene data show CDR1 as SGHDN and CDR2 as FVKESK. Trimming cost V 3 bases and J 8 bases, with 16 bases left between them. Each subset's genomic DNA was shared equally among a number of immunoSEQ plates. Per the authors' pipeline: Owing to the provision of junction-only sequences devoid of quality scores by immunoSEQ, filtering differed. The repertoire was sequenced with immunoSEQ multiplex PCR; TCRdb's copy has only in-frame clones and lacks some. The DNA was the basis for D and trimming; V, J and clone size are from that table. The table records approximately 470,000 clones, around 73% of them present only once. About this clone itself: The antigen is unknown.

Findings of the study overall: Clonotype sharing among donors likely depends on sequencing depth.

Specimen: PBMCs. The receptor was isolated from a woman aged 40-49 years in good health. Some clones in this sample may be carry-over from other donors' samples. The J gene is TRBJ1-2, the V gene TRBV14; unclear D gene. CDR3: CASSQHLVVSGYTF. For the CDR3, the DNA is TGTGCCAGCAGCCAGCATTTAGTCGTTTCGGGCTACACCTTC.